The 7 T cell receptor beta chains below were found in one sample sequenced in a study of shared clonotypes between healthy human individuals. Positively selected for CCR7, the CD45RO-negative cells used as naive CD8 cells excluded terminally differentiated effector memory CD45RA+ cells. TCRdb keeps only in-frame clones here, not all; method: immunoSEQ multiplex PCR. The sample carries around 2.1 million clones, more than 85% recorded once. The specimen sequenced was naive CD8+ T cells from PBMCs. The receptor source for this set is a man between 18 and 35 years old in good health. Some clones in this sample may be carry-over from other donors' samples.

In the case of this clone: This sample includes further DNA sequences coding for the same CDR3. This sequence joins TRBV9 and TRBJ2-3; 7 bases are a match to TRBD2. Trimming took 0 bases from V and 4 from J; bases not matched to a gene: 5. This CDR3 is built from 15 residues. From germline, CDR1 is SGDLS and CDR2 YYNGEE. The CDR3 here is CASSVAGGRADTQYF. As DNA, the CDR3 is TGTGCCAGCAGCGTAGCGGGAGGCAGGGCAGATACGCAGTATTTT.

This clone was detected only a few times. The CDR3 coding sequence is TGTGCCTGGGCGACGGACTCCGCTGAAGCTTTCTTT. It specifies CAWATDSAEAFF. This chain connects TRBV30 to TRBJ1-1; no definite D call. The CDR3 covers 12 residues. Germline V gives CDR1 GTSNPN, CDR2 SVGIG (reference sequence). The V end lost 5 bases, the J end lost 6 bases, and 13 bases lay between the germline ends.

On this clone itself: This sample includes further DNA sequences coding for the same CDR3. This chain uses TRBV4-3 with TRBJ2-7, with TRBD1 matching 10 bases. The V gene end was trimmed by 0 bases and the J gene end by 2 bases; junction bases not matched to a gene: 4. This CDR3 contains 16 residues. Germline V gene lookup returns CDR1 LGHNA and CDR2 YSLEER. CDR3 DNA: TGCGCCAGCAGCCAAGATCGGGGGACAGGGGCCTACGAGCAGTACTTC. It is translated as CASSQDRGTGAYEQYF.

The CDR3 protein is CASSPRTGPGNTIYF. CDR3 nucleotide sequence: TGTGCCAGCAGCCCCCGGACAGGACCTGGAAACACCATATATTTT. The V gene is TRBV7-9, the J gene TRBJ1-3; TRBD1 aligns across 7 bases. J was trimmed by 2 bases and V by 5 bases; bases with no gene match: 6. Germline V lookup: CDR1 SEHNR, CDR2 FQNEAQ (reference sequence). CDR3 size: 15 residues.

The chain recombines TRBV10-3 with TRBJ1-1, with TRBD1 as a possible D gene (5 bases). Germline V gives CDR1 ENHRY, CDR2 SYGVKD. Trimming took 7 bases from V and 1 from J, leaving 10 bases between them. The CDR3 has 13 residues. In nucleotides, the CDR3 is TGTGCCATCACCCTGGACAAGAACACTGAAGCTTTCTTT. Amino acid sequence: CAITLDKNTEAFF.

This rearrangement joins TRBV28 to TRBJ2-7, with 7 bases identical to TRBD2. Germline values: CDR1 MDHEN, CDR2 SYDVKM. V lost 3 bases to trimming and J lost 2 bases; unmatched junction nucleotides: 7. This CDR3 is built from 15 residues. For the CDR3, the DNA is TGTGCCAGCAGTTTTTCGGCGGGGGTAACCTACGAGCAGTACTTC. This gives the protein CASSFSAGVTYEQYF. Supplemented by reference TRBV28 and TRBJ2-7, the full variable domain reads DVKVTQSSRYLVKRTGEKVFLECVQDMDHENMFWYRQDPGLGLRLIYFSYDVKMKEKGDIPEGYSVSREKKERFSLILESASTNQTSMYLCASSFSAGVTYEQYFGPGTRLTVT.

The chain employs TRBV2 and TRBJ2-7; the match to TRBD2 covers 9 bases. The ends lost 5 bases at V and 0 bases at J; junction bases unmatched: 8. CDR3 length: 16 residues. CDR1 is SNHLY and CDR2 is FYNNEI in the germline V gene. The CDR3 bases are TGTGCCAGCAGTAAACTAGCGGGCTTGAGCTCCTACGAGCAGTACTTC. This sequence encodes CASSKLAGLSSYEQYF.